What follows are 15 T cell receptor beta chains derived from one specimen sequenced in a study of cytomegalovirus exposure and HLA in healthy donors. Use of 60 Vbeta and 13 Jbeta primers characterized the PCR. The protocol was immunoSEQ multiplex PCR, while the TCRdb copy is restricted to in-frame clones and leaves out a portion. The sample has about 140,000 clones; approximately 83% are singletons. Specimen: PBMCs. These receptor sequences come from a male donor in good health and CMV-seronegative.

This clone was detected once. The chain combines TRBV6-5 with TRBJ2-7; the D gene is possibly TRBD1 (6 bases). CDR1 is MNHEY and CDR2 is SVGAGI in the germline V gene. The CDR3 spans 15 residues. The germline V and J ends were trimmed by 6 bases and 1 base, with 16 bases remaining between them. CDR3 coding DNA: TGTGCCAGCAGACGATCAGGGGTACCATCCTACGAGCAGTACTTC. As protein: CASRRSGVPSYEQYF.

The genes are TRBV5-4 and TRBJ1-1; 7 nucleotides align to TRBD1. CDR1 and CDR2 from the germline V gene are SGHNT and YYREEE (reference sequence). This CDR3 has 15 residues. Trimming removed 0 bases from V and 8 bases from J; junction bases left unmatched: 10. CDR3 DNA: TGTGCCAGCAGCTTGGAGGGGGCCCCAACTAAGGAAGCTTTCTTT. Its translation is CASSLEGAPTKEAFF.

The chain links TRBV28 to TRBJ2-1; tentatively, D is TRBD2 (6 bases). V lost 7 bases and J 0 bases, leaving 13 bases between the germline ends. CDR1 and CDR2 from the germline V gene are MDHEN and SYDVKM. The CDR3 is made up of 15 amino acids. This chain's CDR3 is CASTGRESSYNEQFF. The CDR3 DNA sequence: TGTGCCAGCACTGGGCGGGAAAGCTCCTACAATGAGCAGTTCTTC.

J is TRBJ2-3 and V is TRBV10-3, with D perhaps TRBD2 (5 bases). Trimming took off 0 bases at V and 2 bases at J, with 12 bases between the two ends. Germline V gene data show CDR1 as ENHRY and CDR2 as SYGVKD. CDR3 length: 16 residues. The CDR3 DNA sequence: TGTGCCATCAGTGAGTCGATGGGAGTACTCACAGATACGCAGTATTTT. This encodes CAISESMGVLTDTQYF.

The chain has TRBV5-1 and TRBJ2-1; 11 nucleotides agree with TRBD2. From germline, CDR1 is SGHRS and CDR2 YFSETQ. The length of the CDR3 is 17 residues. J was trimmed by 7 bases and V by 1 base; bases with no gene match: 10. The CDR3 sequence is CASSLPQSSGGGNEQFF. DNA of the CDR3: TGCGCCAGCAGCTTGCCCCAGAGTAGCGGGGGGGGAAATGAGCAGTTCTTC. Full variable domain (remainder filled in from reference TRBV5-1 and TRBJ2-1): KAGVTQTPRYLIKTRGQQVTLSCSPISGHRSVSWYQQTPGQGLQFLFEYFSETQRNKGNFPGRFSGRQFSNSRSEMNVSTLELGDSALYLCASSLPQSSGGGNEQFFGPGTRLTVL.

This chain links TRBV28 with TRBJ1-5; the match to TRBD1 covers 8 bases. The V segment lost 4 bases and the J segment 7 bases; nucleotides outside the gene matches: 12. The germline CDR1 and CDR2 sequences are MDHEN and SYDVKM. The CDR3 runs 16 residues. CDR3 region: CASSSPGQAIHQPQHF. CDR3 in DNA: TGTGCCAGCAGTTCGCCGGGACAGGCCATACACCAGCCCCAGCATTTT.

V gene TRBV28 combines with J gene TRBJ2-7; 10 bases line up with TRBD1. Germline V gene data show CDR1 as MDHEN and CDR2 as SYDVKM. The ends lost 4 bases at V and 5 bases at J; junction bases unmatched: 8. CDR3 length equals 15 residues. CDR3 protein: CASSSSGTGVHEQYF. Here the CDR3 DNA reads TGTGCCAGCAGTTCTTCCGGGACAGGGGTCCACGAGCAGTACTTC.

The rearrangement links TRBV29-1 to TRBJ2-1; 10 nucleotides match TRBD2. The CDR3 extends over 13 amino acids. V gave up 8 bases and J gave up 7 bases; unmatched junction bases: 8. Looked up from germline, CDR1 is SQVTM and CDR2 is ANQGSEA. CDR3: CSSRTSGANEQFF. The CDR3 DNA follows: TGCAGCTCCCGGACTAGCGGAGCTAATGAGCAGTTCTTC.

This chain links TRBV7-9 with TRBJ2-5; 11 bases align to TRBD1. Unmatched junction bases numbered 4, after V lost 4 bases and J lost 3 bases. The CDR3 is 15 amino acids. Germline loops: CDR1 SEHNR, CDR2 FQNEAQ (reference sequence). This CDR3 reads CASSSWTGGEETQYF. In nucleotides, the CDR3 is TGTGCCAGCAGCTCCTGGACAGGGGGCGAAGAGACCCAGTACTTC.

The rearrangement links TRBV5-1 to TRBJ2-5, with D perhaps matching TRBD1 (5 bases). Germline-derived CDR1 and CDR2 are SGHRS and YFSETQ. The CDR3 loop spans 13 amino acids. Trimming removed 3 bases from V and 5 bases from J, with 11 bases in between. CDR3 sequence: CASSWGGGETQYF. For the CDR3, the DNA is TGCGCCAGCAGCTGGGGCGGTGGGGAGACCCAGTACTTC.

This chain links TRBV9 with TRBJ1-1; D is unresolved. The V and J ends lost 0 bases and 5 bases respectively, with 8 bases between them. The CDR3 is 13 amino acids. The germline V gene encodes CDR1 SGDLS and CDR2 YYNGEE. The CDR3 sequence is CASSVATVTEAFF. As DNA, the CDR3 is TGTGCCAGCAGCGTAGCTACGGTTACTGAAGCTTTCTTT.

The J gene is TRBJ1-2, the V gene TRBV9; 7 bases match TRBD1. Germline V gives CDR1 SGDLS, CDR2 YYNGEE. This CDR3 has 16 amino acids. V dropped 2 bases and J dropped 4; count of bases not matched to a gene: 11. The CDR3 is CASSVRDSAGSYGYTF. The CDR3, as DNA: TGTGCCAGCAGCGTCCGGGACAGCGCTGGTAGCTATGGCTACACCTTC. The full variable domain, completed using reference TRBV9 and TRBJ1-2, is DSGVTQTPKHLITATGQRVTLRCSPRSGDLSVYWYQQSLDQGLQFLIQYYNGEERAKGNILERFSAQQFPDLHSELNLSSLELGDSALYFCASSVRDSAGSYGYTFGSGTRLTVV.

The gene calls are TRBV11-2 and TRBJ2-1, with D unclear. This CDR3 has 14 residues. Germline CDR1 is SGHAT and CDR2 is FQNNGV. Trimming left V 7 bases short and J 0 bases short, with 10 bases between. The CDR3 loop reads CASTGGSSYNEQFF. The CDR3, as DNA: TGTGCCAGCACGGGTGGAAGCTCCTACAATGAGCAGTTCTTC.

The chain combines TRBV10-3 with TRBJ1-1; a possible D gene is TRBD1 (5 bases). Germline CDR1 and CDR2: ENHRY and SYGVKD. V lost 8 bases and J 1 base, leaving 14 bases between the germline ends. This CDR3 is built from 14 residues. Here the CDR3 reads CAIGGGEENTEAFF. Written as DNA, the CDR3 is TGTGCCATCGGCGGGGGAGAGGAGAACACTGAAGCTTTCTTT.

This clone has a single count. The rearrangement links TRBV25-1 to TRBJ1-5, with no clear D. Trimming took off 3 bases at V and 4 bases at J, with 7 bases between the two ends. Germline CDR1 reads MGHDK; CDR2 reads SYGVNS. The CDR3 loop spans 13 amino acids. The CDR3 DNA sequence: TGTGCCAGCAGTGATAGGGAGAATCAGCCCCAGCATTTT. It specifies CASSDRENQPQHF.